Listed below are T cell receptor beta chains from one sample, sequenced in a study of blood T cells in healthy people across ages. Using its own MiXCR run on the 5' RACE reads, TCRdb lists one record per CDR3 protein. Among 850,000 to 1,100,000 distinct CDR3 sequences listed, approximately 38% were seen once. The sample consisted of blood. Every receptor here comes from a young man in good health. CDR3s include the opening cysteine and the closing phenylalanine or tryptophan. A D gene is named only where the DNA matches it firmly. Size tells how often a clone was seen (once, few, many) or the class of an expanded clone, and some rows leave it out.

DNA: TGTGCCTGGAGCGTAACGGTTCGCAATGAGCAGTACTTC
CDR3: CAWSVTVRNEQYF
V: TRBV30
J: TRBJ2-5
D: -
size: -

DNA: TGTGCCACCAGCCGCGGTAGGGGAACAGCCCGAAATGAAAAACTGTTTTTT
CDR3: CATSRGRGTARNEKLFF
V: TRBV15
J: TRBJ1-4
D: -
size: -

DNA: TGTGCCAGCAGCACTCAGGGGGGGAAATTGAACACTGAAGCTTTCTTT
CDR3: CASSTQGGKLNTEAFF
V: TRBV9
J: TRBJ1-1
D: TRBD1
size: -

DNA: TGTGCCAGCAGTTCTCCCCGACAGGGACGCTATGGCTACACCTTC
CDR3: CASSSPRQGRYGYTF
V: TRBV27
J: TRBJ1-2
D: TRBD1
size: few

DNA: TGCAGTGCTAGTGGGCGTGGGACCCCCAACACCGGGGAGCTGTTTTTT
CDR3: CSASGRGTPNTGELFF
V: TRBV20-1
J: TRBJ2-2
D: -
size: -

DNA: TGTGCCAGCAGCCCCAACCGACTAGAATTCACAGATACGCAGTATTTT
CDR3: CASSPNRLEFTDTQYF
V: TRBV7-9
J: TRBJ2-3
D: -
size: many

DNA: TGTGTAACATCCAGAATCCAAGAGACCCAGTACTTC
CDR3: CVTSRIQETQYF
V: TRBV12-3/TRBV12-4
J: TRBJ2-5
D: -
size: few

DNA: TGTGCCAGCAGCGCTCTCCCCGTCGGGACAGGACAGAACAGCTACACCTTC
CDR3: CASSALPVGTGQNSYTF
V: TRBV9
J: TRBJ1-2
D: TRBD1
size: few

DNA: TGTGCCAGCAGTACAATAGCGGAAGAGACCCAGTACTTC
CDR3: CASSTIAEETQYF
V: TRBV27
J: TRBJ2-5
D: -
size: -

DNA: TGTGTCAGCAGCTCCCGTAATTACGTGAACACTGAAGCTTTCTTT
CDR3: CVSSSRNYVNTEAFF
V: TRBV7-2
J: TRBJ1-1
D: -
size: -

DNA: TGTGCCAGCAGTGGCATCGATGGCTACACCTTC
CDR3: CASSGIDGYTF
V: TRBV27
J: TRBJ1-2
D: -
size: few

DNA: TGCGCCAGCAGCCAAGATAGAGGCAGGGTAGGGCAGGGTGAGACCCAGTACTTC
CDR3: CASSQDRGRVGQGETQYF
V: TRBV4-3
J: TRBJ2-5
D: -
size: few

DNA: TGCGCCAGCAGCAAGGACAGGGTGAACACTGAAGCTTTCTTT
CDR3: CASSKDRVNTEAFF
V: TRBV5-1
J: TRBJ1-1
D: TRBD1
size: -

DNA: TGTGCCAGCAGCTTAGACGGGGCACACAATCAGCCCCAGCATTTT
CDR3: CASSLDGAHNQPQHF
V: TRBV7-2
J: TRBJ1-5
D: -
size: -

DNA: TGTGCCACCCTAGAGGGGCGCACCGGGGAGCTGTTTTTT
CDR3: CATLEGRTGELFF
V: TRBV6-1
J: TRBJ2-2
D: -
size: -

DNA: TGTGCCAGCAGTTACAGGCGGGGACCCTACAATGAGCAGTTCTTC
CDR3: CASSYRRGPYNEQFF
V: TRBV6-6
J: TRBJ2-1
D: -
size: few

DNA: TGTGCCAGCAGATTAGGCAGGGGGGATATAAACTATGGCTACACCTTC
CDR3: CASRLGRGDINYGYTF
V: TRBV7-2
J: TRBJ1-2
D: TRBD1
size: -

DNA: TGTGCGCGGAGGACAGGGGGAGTAGGGGCTGAAGCTTTCTTT
CDR3: CARRTGGVGAEAFF
V: TRBV21-1
J: TRBJ1-1
D: -
size: -

DNA: TGTGCCAGCAGCCCCCCCGAAACCGGGGAGCTGTTTTTT
CDR3: CASSPPETGELFF
V: TRBV27
J: TRBJ2-2
D: -
size: -

DNA: TGTGCCACCAGTGAGCACAGGGGGGTTGGAGATACGCAGTATTTT
CDR3: CATSEHRGVGDTQYF
V: TRBV24-1
J: TRBJ2-3
D: TRBD1
size: few

DNA: TGCAGGGCGGGACTAGCGGGGAAGAACGAGCAGTACTTC
CDR3: CRAGLAGKNEQYF
V: TRBV20-1
J: TRBJ2-7
D: TRBD2
size: -

DNA: TGTGCCAGCCTAGCGGGGTATTACAATGAGCAGTACTTC
CDR3: CASLAGYYNEQYF
V: TRBV12-3/TRBV12-4
J: TRBJ2-7
D: TRBD2
size: once

DNA: TGTGCCAGCAGAATGGGGGGGAGCACAGATACGCAGTATTTT
CDR3: CASRMGGSTDTQYF
V: TRBV7-2
J: TRBJ2-3
D: TRBD2
size: -

DNA: TGTGCCATCAGAACGTCCGGGACAACTTACAATGAGCAGTTCTTC
CDR3: CAIRTSGTTYNEQFF
V: TRBV10-3
J: TRBJ2-1
D: -
size: many

DNA: TGTGCCAGCAGTCCAATAGCGGGGAGCACAGATACGCAGTATTTT
CDR3: CASSPIAGSTDTQYF
V: TRBV6-2/TRBV6-3
J: TRBJ2-3
D: TRBD2
size: many

DNA: TGTGCCAGCAGACATTTAACCCTAAGCTCCTACAATGAGCAGTACTTC
CDR3: CASRHLTLSSYNEQYF
V: TRBV6-2/TRBV6-3
J: TRBJ2-7
D: -
size: -

DNA: TGTGCCAGCAGTCCTCGTGGGCGGACGGCCTTTGAGGGGGAAAACATTCAGTACTTC
CDR3: CASSPRGRTAFEGENIQYF
V: TRBV12-3/TRBV12-4
J: TRBJ2-4
D: -
size: -

DNA: TGTGCCAGCAGTTTAAGCGTCAAGGGGTTTGGCTACACCTTC
CDR3: CASSLSVKGFGYTF
V: TRBV27
J: TRBJ1-2
D: -
size: many

DNA: TGCAGTGCTCCTCCCCCCACCCCCAGGACCAATGAGCAGTTCTTC
CDR3: CSAPPPTPRTNEQFF
V: TRBV20-1
J: TRBJ2-1
D: -
size: many

DNA: TGTGCCAGCAGTGAATATGGGCGGGGGGCTACCAATGAGCAGTTCTTC
CDR3: CASSEYGRGATNEQFF
V: TRBV25-1
J: TRBJ2-1
D: TRBD2
size: -

DNA: TGCGCCAGCAGCCAAGCGACTGGGAGAAGGTATGGCTACACCTTC
CDR3: CASSQATGRRYGYTF
V: TRBV4-3
J: TRBJ1-2
D: -
size: few

DNA: TGTGCCAGCAGCTTAGGCACCTGGGAGGCAACTAATGAAAAACTGTTTTTT
CDR3: CASSLGTWEATNEKLFF
V: TRBV11-2
J: TRBJ1-4
D: -
size: -

DNA: TGTGCCAGCACTAGGGAGGGGTCCGGGGAGCTGTTTTTT
CDR3: CASTREGSGELFF
V: TRBV12-3/TRBV12-4
J: TRBJ2-2
D: TRBD2
size: -

DNA: TGCAGTGCCCCCCGGGGGGCTGTCCATTATGGCTACACCTTC
CDR3: CSAPRGAVHYGYTF
V: TRBV20-1
J: TRBJ1-2
D: -
size: -

DNA: TGTGCCAGCAGCCAAGATTCTAGCGGGGCCCCTTTGGAGTATTTT
CDR3: CASSQDSSGAPLEYF
V: TRBV4-2
J: TRBJ2-3
D: TRBD2
size: -

DNA: TGTGCCAGCAGCGAGGACGAGGGGCTTGGCACTGAAGCTTTCTTT
CDR3: CASSEDEGLGTEAFF
V: TRBV9
J: TRBJ1-1
D: -
size: -

DNA: TGTGCCAGCAGCTTCTTAGGGAACTGGGATGGCTACACCTTC
CDR3: CASSFLGNWDGYTF
V: TRBV12-3/TRBV12-4
J: TRBJ1-2
D: -
size: few

DNA: TGTGCCAGCAGCTTGGTGTCCCCGGGCTCCTATAATTCACCCCTCCACTTT
CDR3: CASSLVSPGSYNSPLHF
V: TRBV5-4
J: TRBJ1-6
D: -
size: -

DNA: TGTGCCAGCAGTTTACAGGCAGTAAACTATGGCTACACCTTC
CDR3: CASSLQAVNYGYTF
V: TRBV12-3/TRBV12-4
J: TRBJ1-2
D: -
size: many

DNA: TGCGCCAGCAGCCCCTCCCCCTCCACAGATACGCAGTATTTT
CDR3: CASSPSPSTDTQYF
V: TRBV5-1
J: TRBJ2-3
D: -
size: few

DNA: TGTGCCAGCACCAGGACGGCGGAGAACACTGAAGCTTTCTTT
CDR3: CASTRTAENTEAFF
V: TRBV12-3/TRBV12-4
J: TRBJ1-1
D: -
size: few

DNA: TGTGCCAGCATATCTGAGACAGGGCGTGTCGGGGAGCTGTTTTTT
CDR3: CASISETGRVGELFF
V: TRBV7-2
J: TRBJ2-2
D: TRBD1
size: -

DNA: TGCAGTGCTAGTGGGGACAGTACCTACGAGCAGTACTTC
CDR3: CSASGDSTYEQYF
V: TRBV20-1
J: TRBJ2-7
D: TRBD1
size: few

DNA: TGCAGTGCTAGAGCGGAGTTCCTTAATGAAAAACTGTTTTTT
CDR3: CSARAEFLNEKLFF
V: TRBV20-1
J: TRBJ1-4
D: -
size: -

DNA: TGCGCCAGCAGCCAAGAACGGGTCCTGAGCATGAACACTGAAGCTTTCTTT
CDR3: CASSQERVLSMNTEAFF
V: TRBV4-3
J: TRBJ1-1
D: -
size: -

DNA: TGTGCCAGCACCTTCTATAGGAGAGAGACCCAGTACTTC
CDR3: CASTFYRRETQYF
V: TRBV7-2
J: TRBJ2-5
D: -
size: few

DNA: TGTGCCAGCAGTGCCTCCTGGACTAGCGGGGGCGTGGATACGCAGTATTTT
CDR3: CASSASWTSGGVDTQYF
V: TRBV6-4
J: TRBJ2-3
D: TRBD2
size: -

DNA: TGTGCCAGCAGTTACTCTAGTCGACAGAGGTTCATGAACACTGAAGCTTTCTTT
CDR3: CASSYSSRQRFMNTEAFF
V: TRBV6-5
J: TRBJ1-1
D: -
size: -

DNA: TGTGCCAGCAGTCCTGTGGGGATAGCCGCCTACGAGCAGTACTTC
CDR3: CASSPVGIAAYEQYF
V: TRBV6-2/TRBV6-3
J: TRBJ2-7
D: -
size: -

DNA: TGTGCCAGCAGTTATCCGTCGATGAACACCATATATTTT
CDR3: CASSYPSMNTIYF
V: TRBV6-6
J: TRBJ1-3
D: -
size: -

DNA: TGTGCCAGCAGAGGAAGGAGACAGGGGGTCAGCACAGATACGCAGTATTTT
CDR3: CASRGRRQGVSTDTQYF
V: TRBV28
J: TRBJ2-3
D: TRBD1
size: -

DNA: TGTGCCAGCAGCTTAGGGGGGGGCAAAACAGATACGCAGTATTTT
CDR3: CASSLGGGKTDTQYF
V: TRBV7-3
J: TRBJ2-3
D: -
size: -

DNA: TGTGCCAGCAGCCAAGGAGAGGGGCAGCCCCAGCATTTT
CDR3: CASSQGEGQPQHF
V: TRBV3-1
J: TRBJ1-5
D: -
size: few

DNA: TGTGCCAGCAGCCCCCGCAGCGCTGGCTACAAGGGAAATGAGCAGTTCTTC
CDR3: CASSPRSAGYKGNEQFF
V: TRBV9
J: TRBJ2-1
D: -
size: few